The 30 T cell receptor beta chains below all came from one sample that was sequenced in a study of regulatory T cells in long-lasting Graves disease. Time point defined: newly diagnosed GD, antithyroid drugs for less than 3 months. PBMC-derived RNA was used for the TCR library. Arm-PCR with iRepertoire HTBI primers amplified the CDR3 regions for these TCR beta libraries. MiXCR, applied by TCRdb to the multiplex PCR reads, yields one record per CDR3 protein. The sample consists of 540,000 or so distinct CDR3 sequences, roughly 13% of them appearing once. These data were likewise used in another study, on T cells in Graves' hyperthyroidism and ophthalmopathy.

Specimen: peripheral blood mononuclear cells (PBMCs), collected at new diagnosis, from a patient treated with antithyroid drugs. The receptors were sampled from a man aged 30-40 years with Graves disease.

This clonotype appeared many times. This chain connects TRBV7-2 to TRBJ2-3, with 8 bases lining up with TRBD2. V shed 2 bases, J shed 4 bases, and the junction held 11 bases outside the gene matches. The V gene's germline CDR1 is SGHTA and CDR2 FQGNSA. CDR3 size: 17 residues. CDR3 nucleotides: TGTGCCAGCAGCTTAAATGGACCGGGACTAGTCCCAGATACGCAGTATTTT. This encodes CASSLNGPGLVPDTQYF. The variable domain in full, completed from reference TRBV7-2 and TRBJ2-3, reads GAGVSQSPSNKVTEKGKDVELRCDPISGHTALYWYRQSLGQGLEFLIYFQGNSAPDKSGLPSDRFSAERTGGSVSTLTIQRTQQEDSAVYLCASSLNGPGLVPDTQYFGPGTRLTVL.

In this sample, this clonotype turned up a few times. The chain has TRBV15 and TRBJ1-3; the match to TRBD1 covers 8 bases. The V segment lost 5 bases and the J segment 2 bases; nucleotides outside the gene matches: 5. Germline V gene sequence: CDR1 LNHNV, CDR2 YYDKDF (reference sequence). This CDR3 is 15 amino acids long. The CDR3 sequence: CATSRLTGAGNTIYF. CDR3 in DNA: TGTGCCACCAGCCGGCTGACAGGGGCTGGAAACACCATATATTTT.

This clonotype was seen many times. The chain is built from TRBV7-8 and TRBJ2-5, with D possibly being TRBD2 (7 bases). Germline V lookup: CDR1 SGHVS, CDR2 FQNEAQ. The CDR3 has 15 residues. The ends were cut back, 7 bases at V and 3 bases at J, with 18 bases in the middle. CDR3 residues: CASIPPRGREETQYF. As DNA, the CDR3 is TGTGCCAGCATCCCCCCGAGGGGGAGGGAAGAGACCCAGTACTTC.

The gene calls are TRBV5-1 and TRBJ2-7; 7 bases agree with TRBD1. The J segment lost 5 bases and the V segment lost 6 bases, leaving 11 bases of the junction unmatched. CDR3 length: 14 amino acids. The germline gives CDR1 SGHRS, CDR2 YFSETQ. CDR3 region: CASTNPTGDDEQYF. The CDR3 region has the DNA TGCGCCAGCACCAACCCAACAGGGGACGACGAGCAGTACTTC. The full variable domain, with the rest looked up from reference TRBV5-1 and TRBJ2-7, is KAGVTQTPRYLIKTRGQQVTLSCSPISGHRSVSWYQQTPGQGLQFLFEYFSETQRNKGNFPGRFSGRQFSNSRSEMNVSTLELGDSALYLCASTNPTGDDEQYFGPGTRLTVT.

CDR3 region: CASSPTTISGNTIYF. The CDR3 DNA follows: TGTGCCAGCTCACCAACAACGATCTCTGGAAACACCATATATTTT. This chain uses TRBV18 with TRBJ1-3; D call uncertain. The V and J ends lost 2 bases and 0 bases respectively, with 8 bases between them. Germline CDR1 reads KGHSH; CDR2 reads LQKENI. The CDR3 is made up of 15 amino acids.

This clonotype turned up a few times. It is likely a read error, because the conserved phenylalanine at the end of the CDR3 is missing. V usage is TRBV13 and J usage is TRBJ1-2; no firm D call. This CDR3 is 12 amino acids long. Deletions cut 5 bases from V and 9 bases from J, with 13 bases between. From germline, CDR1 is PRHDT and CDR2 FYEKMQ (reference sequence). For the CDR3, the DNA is TGTGCCAGCAGCCGTGGGAGGGCTCGCTACACCCTC. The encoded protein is CASSRGRARYTL.

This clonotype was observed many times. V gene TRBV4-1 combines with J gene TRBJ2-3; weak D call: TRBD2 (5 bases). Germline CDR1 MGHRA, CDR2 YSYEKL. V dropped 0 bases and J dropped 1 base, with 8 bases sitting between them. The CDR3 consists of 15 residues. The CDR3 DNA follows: TGCGCCAGCAGCCAAGATTCCGGGGGCACAGATACGCAGTATTTT. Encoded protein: CASSQDSGGTDTQYF.

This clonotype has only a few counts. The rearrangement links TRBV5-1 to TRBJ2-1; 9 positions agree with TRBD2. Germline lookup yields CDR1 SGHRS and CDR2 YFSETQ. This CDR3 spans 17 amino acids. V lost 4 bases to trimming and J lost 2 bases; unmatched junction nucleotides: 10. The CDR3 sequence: CASSPSPSGVTYNEQFF. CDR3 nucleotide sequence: TGCGCCAGCAGCCCGAGCCCTAGCGGGGTGACCTACAATGAGCAGTTCTTC. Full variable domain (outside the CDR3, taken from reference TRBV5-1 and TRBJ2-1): KAGVTQTPRYLIKTRGQQVTLSCSPISGHRSVSWYQQTPGQGLQFLFEYFSETQRNKGNFPGRFSGRQFSNSRSEMNVSTLELGDSALYLCASSPSPSGVTYNEQFFGPGTRLTVL.

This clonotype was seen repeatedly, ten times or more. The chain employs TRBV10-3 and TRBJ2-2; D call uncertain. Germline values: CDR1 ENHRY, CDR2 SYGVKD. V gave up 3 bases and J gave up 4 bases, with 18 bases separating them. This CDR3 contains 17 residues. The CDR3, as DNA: TGTGCCATCAGTGAAAATTTGGATGGTGGGTCCACCGGGGAGCTGTTTTTT. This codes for CAISENLDGGSTGELFF.

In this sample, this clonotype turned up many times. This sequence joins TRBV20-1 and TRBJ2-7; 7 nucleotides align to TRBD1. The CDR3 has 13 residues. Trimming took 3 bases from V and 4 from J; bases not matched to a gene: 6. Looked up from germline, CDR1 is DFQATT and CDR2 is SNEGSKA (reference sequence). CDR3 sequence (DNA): TGCAGTGCTAGCCGGGGACAGCGTTACGAGCAGTACTTC. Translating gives CSASRGQRYEQYF.

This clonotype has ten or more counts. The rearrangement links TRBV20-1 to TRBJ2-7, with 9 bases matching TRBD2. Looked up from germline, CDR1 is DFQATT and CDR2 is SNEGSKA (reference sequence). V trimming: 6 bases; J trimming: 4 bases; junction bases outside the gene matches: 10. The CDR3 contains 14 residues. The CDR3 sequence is CSASDAGGWYEQYF. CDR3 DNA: TGCAGTGCGAGCGATGCGGGAGGGTGGTACGAGCAGTACTTC.

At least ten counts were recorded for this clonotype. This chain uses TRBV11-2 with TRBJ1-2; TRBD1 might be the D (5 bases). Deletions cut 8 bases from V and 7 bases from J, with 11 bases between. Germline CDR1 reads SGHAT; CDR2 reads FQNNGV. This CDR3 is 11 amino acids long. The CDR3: CASALRGGYTF. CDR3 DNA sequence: TGTGCCAGCGCCCTAAGGGGTGGCTACACCTTC.

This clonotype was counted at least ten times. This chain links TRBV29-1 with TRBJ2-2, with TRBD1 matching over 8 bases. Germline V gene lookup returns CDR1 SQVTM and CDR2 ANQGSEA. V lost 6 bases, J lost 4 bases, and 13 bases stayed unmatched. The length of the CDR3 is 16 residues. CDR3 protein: CSVHLVDRGGTGELFF. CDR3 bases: TGCAGCGTCCATCTAGTAGACAGGGGAGGCACCGGGGAGCTGTTTTTT.

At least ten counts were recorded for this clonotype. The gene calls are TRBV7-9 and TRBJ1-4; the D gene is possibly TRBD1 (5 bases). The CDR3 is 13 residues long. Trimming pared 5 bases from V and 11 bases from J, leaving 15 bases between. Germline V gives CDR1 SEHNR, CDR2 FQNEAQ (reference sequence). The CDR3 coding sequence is TGTGCCAGCAGCACTGGGGGGATTGGGAAACTGTTTTTT. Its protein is CASSTGGIGKLFF. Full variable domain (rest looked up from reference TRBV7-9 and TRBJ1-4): DTGVSQNPRHKITKRGQNVTFRCDPISEHNRLYWYRQTLGQGPEFLTYFQNEAQLEKSRLLSDRFSAERPKGSFSTLEIQRTEQGDSAMYLCASSTGGIGKLFFGSGTQLSVL.

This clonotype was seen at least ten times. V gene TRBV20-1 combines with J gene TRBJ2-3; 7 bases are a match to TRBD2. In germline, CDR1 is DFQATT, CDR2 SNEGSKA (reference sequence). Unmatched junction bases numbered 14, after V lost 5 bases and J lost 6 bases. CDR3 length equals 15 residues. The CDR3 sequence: CSAPVGGSLSDTQYF. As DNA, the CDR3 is TGCAGTGCTCCGGTGGGCGGGAGTTTGTCGGATACGCAGTATTTT.

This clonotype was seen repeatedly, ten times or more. CDR3 region: CASRRGSGTHYEQYF. In DNA form, the CDR3 reads TGTGCCAGTAGAAGGGGTAGCGGGACCCACTACGAGCAGTACTTC. The chain joins TRBV19 to TRBJ2-7, with 8 bases lining up with TRBD2. Germline assignment: CDR1 LNHDA and CDR2 SQIVND (reference sequence). CDR3 length: 15 amino acids. The trim removed 6 bases at V and 3 bases at J, leaving 10 bases unmatched.

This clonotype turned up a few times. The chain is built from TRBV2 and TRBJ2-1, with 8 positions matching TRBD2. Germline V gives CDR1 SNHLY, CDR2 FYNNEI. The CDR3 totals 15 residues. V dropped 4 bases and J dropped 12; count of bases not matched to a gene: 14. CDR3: CASSVDGLANIGQFF. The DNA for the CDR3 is TGTGCCAGCAGTGTAGACGGACTAGCTAATATTGGGCAGTTCTTC. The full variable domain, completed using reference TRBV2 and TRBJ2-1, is EPEVTQTPSHQVTQMGQEVILRCVPISNHLYFYWYRQILGQKVEFLVSFYNNEISEKSEIFDDQFSVERPDGSNFTLKIRSTKLEDSAMYFCASSVDGLANIGQFFGPGTRLTVL.

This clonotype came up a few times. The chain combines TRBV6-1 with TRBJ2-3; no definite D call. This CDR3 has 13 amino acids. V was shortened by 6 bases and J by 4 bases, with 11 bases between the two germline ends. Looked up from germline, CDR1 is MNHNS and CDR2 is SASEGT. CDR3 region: CASRLTQADTQYF. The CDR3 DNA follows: TGTGCCAGCAGACTCACCCAGGCAGATACGCAGTATTTT.

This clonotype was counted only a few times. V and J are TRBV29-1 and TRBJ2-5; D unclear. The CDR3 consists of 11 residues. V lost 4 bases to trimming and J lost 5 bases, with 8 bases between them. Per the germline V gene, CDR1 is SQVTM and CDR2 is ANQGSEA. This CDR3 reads CSVGIDETQYF. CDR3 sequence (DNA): TGCAGCGTTGGGATAGACGAGACCCAGTACTTC. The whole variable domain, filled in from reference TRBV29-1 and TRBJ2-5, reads SAVISQKPSRDICQRGTSLTIQCQVDSQVTMMFWYRQQPGQSLTLIATANQGSEATYESGFVIDKFPISRPNLTFSTLTVSNMSPEDSSIYLCSVGIDETQYFGPGTRLLVL.

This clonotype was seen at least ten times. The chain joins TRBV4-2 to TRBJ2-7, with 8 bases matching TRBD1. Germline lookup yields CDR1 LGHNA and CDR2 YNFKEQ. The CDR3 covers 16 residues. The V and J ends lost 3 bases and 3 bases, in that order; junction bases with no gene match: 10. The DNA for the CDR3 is TGTGCCAGCAGCCAGGGCGGGCAGGGGGCACTCTACGAGCAGTACTTC. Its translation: CASSQGGQGALYEQYF.

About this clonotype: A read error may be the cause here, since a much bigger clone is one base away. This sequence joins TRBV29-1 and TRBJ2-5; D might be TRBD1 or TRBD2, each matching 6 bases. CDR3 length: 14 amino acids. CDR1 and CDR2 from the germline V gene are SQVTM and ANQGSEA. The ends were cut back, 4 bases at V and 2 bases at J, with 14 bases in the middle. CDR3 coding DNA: TGCAGCGTTGTGCCGGGGGCGACACAAGAGACCCAGTACTTC. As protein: CSVVPGATQETQYF.

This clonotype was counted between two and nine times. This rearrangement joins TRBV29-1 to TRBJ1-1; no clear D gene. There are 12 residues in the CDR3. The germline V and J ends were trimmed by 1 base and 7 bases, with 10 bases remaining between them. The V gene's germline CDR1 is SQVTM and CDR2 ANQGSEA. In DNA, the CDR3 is TGCAGCGTTGAAGTAAATGGGTTTGAAGCTTTCTTT. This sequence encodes CSVEVNGFEAFF.

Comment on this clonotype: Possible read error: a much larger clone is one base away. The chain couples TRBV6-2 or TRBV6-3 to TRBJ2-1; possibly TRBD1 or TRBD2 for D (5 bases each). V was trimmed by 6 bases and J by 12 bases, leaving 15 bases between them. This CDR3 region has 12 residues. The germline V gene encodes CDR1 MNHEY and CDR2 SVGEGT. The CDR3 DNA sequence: TGTGCCAGCAGGCCGACGGGAAGGGGGCAGTTCTTC. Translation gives CASRPTGRGQFF.

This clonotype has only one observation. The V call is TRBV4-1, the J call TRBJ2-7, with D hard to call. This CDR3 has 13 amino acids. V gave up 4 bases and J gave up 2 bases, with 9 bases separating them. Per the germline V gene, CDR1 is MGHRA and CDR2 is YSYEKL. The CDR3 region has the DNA TGCGCCAGCAGCCCGTCAGAGGCCTACGAGCAGTACTTC. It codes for CASSPSEAYEQYF.

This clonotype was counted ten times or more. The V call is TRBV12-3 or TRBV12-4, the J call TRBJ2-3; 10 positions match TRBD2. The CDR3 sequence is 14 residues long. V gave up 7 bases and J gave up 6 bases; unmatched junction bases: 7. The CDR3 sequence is CASTTGTSVDTQYF. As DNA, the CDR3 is TGTGCCAGCACTACCGGGACTAGCGTGGATACGCAGTATTTT.

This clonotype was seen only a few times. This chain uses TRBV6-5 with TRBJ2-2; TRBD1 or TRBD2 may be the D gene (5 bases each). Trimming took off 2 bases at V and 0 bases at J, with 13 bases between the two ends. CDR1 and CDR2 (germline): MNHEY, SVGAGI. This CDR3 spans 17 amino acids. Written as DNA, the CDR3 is TGTGCCAGCAGTTACACGGGACGGAAAACGAACACCGGGGAGCTGTTTTTT. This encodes CASSYTGRKTNTGELFF.

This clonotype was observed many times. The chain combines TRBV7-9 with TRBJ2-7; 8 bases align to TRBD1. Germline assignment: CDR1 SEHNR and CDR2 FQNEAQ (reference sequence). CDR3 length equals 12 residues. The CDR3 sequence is CSGGSNSYEQYF. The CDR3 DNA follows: TGTTCAGGGGGCTCTAACTCCTACGAGCAGTACTTC.

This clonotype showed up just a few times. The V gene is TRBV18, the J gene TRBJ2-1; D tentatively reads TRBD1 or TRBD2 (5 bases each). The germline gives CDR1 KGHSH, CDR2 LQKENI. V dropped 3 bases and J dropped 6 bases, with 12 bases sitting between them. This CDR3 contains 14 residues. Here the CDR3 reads CASSPPPGSNEQFF. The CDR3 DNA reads TGTGCCAGCTCACCCCCCCCAGGGAGCAATGAGCAGTTCTTC.

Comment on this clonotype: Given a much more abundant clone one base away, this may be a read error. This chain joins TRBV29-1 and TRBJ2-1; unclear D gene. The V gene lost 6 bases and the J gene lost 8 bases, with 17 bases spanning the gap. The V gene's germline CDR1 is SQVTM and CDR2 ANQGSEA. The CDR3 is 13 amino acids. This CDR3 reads CSVKPRLLDEQFF. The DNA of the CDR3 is TGCAGCGTCAAGCCTAGACTCCTCGATGAGCAGTTCTTC.

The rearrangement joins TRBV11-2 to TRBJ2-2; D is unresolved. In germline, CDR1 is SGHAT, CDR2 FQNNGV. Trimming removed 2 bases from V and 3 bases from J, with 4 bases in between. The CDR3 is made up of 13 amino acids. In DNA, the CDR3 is TGTGCCAGCAGCTTATTGTACACCGGGGAGCTGTTTTTT. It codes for CASSLLYTGELFF.